Here is one T cell receptor beta chain with its context. This record comes from a study of blood T cell repertoires in COVID-19. The J segment lost 0 bases and the V segment lost 1 base, leaving 12 bases of the junction unmatched. The CDR3 spans 19 residues. Per the germline V gene, CDR1 is SGHDN and CDR2 is FVKESK. Sequenced by immunoSEQ multiplex PCR; TCRdb stores in-frame clones only, minus some. The sample holds 270,000 or so clones, around 89% seen once. While infection was still active, Seattle patients were enrolled and then followed longitudinally. The chain combines TRBV14 with TRBJ2-4; 7 bases align to TRBD1. The clonotype was recovered from a woman aged 55-69 years with COVID-19, enrolled during active disease. What was sequenced was peripheral blood. The CDR3 loop is CASSQVRDSPILAKNIQYF. The CDR3 region has the DNA TGTGCCAGCAGCCAAGTACGGGACAGCCCGATTCTAGCCAAAAACATTCAGTACTTC.